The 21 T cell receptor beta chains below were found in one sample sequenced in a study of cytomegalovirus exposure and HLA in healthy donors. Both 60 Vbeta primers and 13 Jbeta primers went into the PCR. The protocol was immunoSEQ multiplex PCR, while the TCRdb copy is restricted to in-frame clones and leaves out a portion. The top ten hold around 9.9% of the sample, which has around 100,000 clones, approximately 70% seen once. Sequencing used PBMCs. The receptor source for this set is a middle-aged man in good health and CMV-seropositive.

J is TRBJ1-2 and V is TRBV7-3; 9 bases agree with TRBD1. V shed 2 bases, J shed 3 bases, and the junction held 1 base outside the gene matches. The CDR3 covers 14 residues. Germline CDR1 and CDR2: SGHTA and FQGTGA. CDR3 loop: CASSLDRGDYGYTF. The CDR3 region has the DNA TGTGCCAGCAGCTTAGACAGGGGGGACTATGGCTACACCTTC.

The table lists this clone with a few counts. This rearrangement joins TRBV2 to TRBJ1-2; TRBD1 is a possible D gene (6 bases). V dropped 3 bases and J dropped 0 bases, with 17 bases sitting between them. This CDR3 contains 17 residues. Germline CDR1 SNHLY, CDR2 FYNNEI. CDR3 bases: TGTGCCAGCAGTGATAACAGGGCCACCTCAGCTAACTATGGCTACACCTTC. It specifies CASSDNRATSANYGYTF.

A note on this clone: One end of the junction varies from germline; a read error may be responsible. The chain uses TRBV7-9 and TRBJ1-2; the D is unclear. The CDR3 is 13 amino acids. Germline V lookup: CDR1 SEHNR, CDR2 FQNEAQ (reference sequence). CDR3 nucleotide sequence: TGTTCCAGCAGCTTAGCTCAGAACTATGGCTACACCTTC. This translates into CSSSLAQNYGYTF.

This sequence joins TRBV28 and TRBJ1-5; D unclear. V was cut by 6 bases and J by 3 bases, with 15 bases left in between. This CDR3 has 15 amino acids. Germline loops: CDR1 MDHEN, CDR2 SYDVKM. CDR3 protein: CASSHAFSPNQPQHF. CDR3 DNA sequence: TGTGCCAGCAGCCATGCCTTCAGTCCCAATCAGCCCCAGCATTTT. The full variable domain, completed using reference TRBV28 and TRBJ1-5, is DVKVTQSSRYLVKRTGEKVFLECVQDMDHENMFWYRQDPGLGLRLIYFSYDVKMKEKGDIPEGYSVSREKKERFSLILESASTNQTSMYLCASSHAFSPNQPQHFGDGTRLSIL.

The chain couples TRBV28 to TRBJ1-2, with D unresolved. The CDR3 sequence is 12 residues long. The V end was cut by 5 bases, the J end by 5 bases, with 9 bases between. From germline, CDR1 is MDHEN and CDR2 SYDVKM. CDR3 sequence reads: CASSASVYGYTF. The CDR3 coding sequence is TGTGCCAGCAGTGCTTCGGTTTATGGCTACACCTTC.

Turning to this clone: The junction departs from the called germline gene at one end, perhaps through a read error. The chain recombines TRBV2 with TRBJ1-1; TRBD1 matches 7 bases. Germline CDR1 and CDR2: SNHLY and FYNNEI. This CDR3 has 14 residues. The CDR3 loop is CASRLAGGNAEAFF. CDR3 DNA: TGTGCCAGCAGACTCGCAGGGGGGAACGCTGAAGCTTTCTTT.

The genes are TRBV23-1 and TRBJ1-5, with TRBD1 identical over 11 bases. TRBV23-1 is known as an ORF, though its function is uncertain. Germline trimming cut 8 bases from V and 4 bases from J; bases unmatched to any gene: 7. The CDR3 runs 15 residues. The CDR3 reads CASVPGQGGNQPQHF. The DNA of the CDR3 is TGCGCCAGCGTCCCGGGACAGGGGGGGAATCAGCCCCAGCATTTT.

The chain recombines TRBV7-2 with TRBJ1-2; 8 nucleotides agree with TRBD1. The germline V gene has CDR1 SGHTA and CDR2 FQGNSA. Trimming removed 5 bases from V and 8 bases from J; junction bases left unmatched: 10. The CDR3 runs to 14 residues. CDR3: CASSAWQGAGGYTF. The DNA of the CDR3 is TGTGCCAGCAGCGCCTGGCAGGGGGCAGGGGGCTACACCTTC.

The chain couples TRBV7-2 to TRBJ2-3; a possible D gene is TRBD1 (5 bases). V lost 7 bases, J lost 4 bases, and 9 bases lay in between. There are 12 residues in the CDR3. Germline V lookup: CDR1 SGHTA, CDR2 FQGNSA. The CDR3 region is CASNDRADTQYF. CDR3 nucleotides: TGTGCCAGCAACGACAGAGCAGATACGCAGTATTTT.

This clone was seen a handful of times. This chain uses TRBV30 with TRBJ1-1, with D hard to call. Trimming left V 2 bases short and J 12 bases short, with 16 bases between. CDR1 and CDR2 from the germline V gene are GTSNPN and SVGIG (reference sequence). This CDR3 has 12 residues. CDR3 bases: TGTGCCTGGAGTCCGGGGATAATCGTTACTTTCTTT. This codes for CAWSPGIIVTFF.

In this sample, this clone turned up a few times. The CDR3 loop is CASRRGLTEAFF. Written as DNA, the CDR3 is TGTGCCAGCAGAAGGGGTTTGACTGAAGCTTTCTTT. This chain joins TRBV11-2 and TRBJ1-1, with TRBD1 as a possible D gene (5 bases). The CDR3 runs to 12 residues. Germline V lookup: CDR1 SGHAT, CDR2 FQNNGV. V was trimmed by 6 bases and J by 5 bases, leaving 10 bases between them.

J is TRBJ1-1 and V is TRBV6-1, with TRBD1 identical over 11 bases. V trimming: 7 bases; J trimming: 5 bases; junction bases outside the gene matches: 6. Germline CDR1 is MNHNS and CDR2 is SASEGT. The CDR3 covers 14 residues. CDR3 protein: CASTSGQGATEAFF. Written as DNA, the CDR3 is TGTGCCAGCACCTCTGGACAGGGGGCAACTGAAGCTTTCTTT.

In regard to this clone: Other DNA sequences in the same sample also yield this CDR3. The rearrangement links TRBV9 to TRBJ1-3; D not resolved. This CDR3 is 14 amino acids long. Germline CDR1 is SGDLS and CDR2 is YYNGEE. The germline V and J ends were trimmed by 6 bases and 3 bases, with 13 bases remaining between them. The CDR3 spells CASTTSEGGNTIYF. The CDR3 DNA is TGTGCCAGCACCACCTCTGAGGGTGGAAACACCATATATTTT. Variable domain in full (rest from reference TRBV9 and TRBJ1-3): DSGVTQTPKHLITATGQRVTLRCSPRSGDLSVYWYQQSLDQGLQFLIQYYNGEERAKGNILERFSAQQFPDLHSELNLSSLELGDSALYFCASTTSEGGNTIYFGEGSWLTVV.

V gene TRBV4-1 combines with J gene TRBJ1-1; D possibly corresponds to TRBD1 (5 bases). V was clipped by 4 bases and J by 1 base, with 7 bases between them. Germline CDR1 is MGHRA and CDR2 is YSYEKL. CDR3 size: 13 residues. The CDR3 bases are TGCGCCAGCAGCCGCGGGACGAACACTGAAGCTTTCTTT. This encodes CASSRGTNTEAFF.

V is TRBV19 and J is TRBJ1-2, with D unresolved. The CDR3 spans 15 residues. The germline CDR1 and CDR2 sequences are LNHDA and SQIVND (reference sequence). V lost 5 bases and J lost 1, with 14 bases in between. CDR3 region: CASSPYRGDNYGYTF. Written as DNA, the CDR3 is TGTGCCAGTAGTCCCTACCGGGGAGATAACTATGGCTACACCTTC. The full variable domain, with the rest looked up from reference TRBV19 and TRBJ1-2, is DGGITQSPKYLFRKEGQNVTLSCEQNLNHDAMYWYRQDPGQGLRLIYYSQIVNDFQKGDIAEGYSVSREKKESFPLTVTSAQKNPTAFYLCASSPYRGDNYGYTFGSGTRLTVV.

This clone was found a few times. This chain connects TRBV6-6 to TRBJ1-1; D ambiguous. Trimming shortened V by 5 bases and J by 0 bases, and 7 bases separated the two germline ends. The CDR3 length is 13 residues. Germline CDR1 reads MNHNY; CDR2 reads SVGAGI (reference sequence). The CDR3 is CASSQTLNTEAFF. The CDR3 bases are TGTGCCAGCAGTCAAACACTGAACACTGAAGCTTTCTTT.

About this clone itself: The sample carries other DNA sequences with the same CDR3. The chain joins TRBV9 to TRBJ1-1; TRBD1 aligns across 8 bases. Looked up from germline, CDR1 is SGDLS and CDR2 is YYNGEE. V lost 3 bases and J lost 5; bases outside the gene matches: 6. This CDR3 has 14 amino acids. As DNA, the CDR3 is TGTGCCAGCAGCGGGGCAGGGGGCTGGACTGAAGCTTTCTTT. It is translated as CASSGAGGWTEAFF.

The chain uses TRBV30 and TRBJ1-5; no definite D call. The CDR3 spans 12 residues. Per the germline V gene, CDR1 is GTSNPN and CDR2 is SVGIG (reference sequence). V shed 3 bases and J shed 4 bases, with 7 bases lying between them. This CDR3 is CAWSPGNQPQHF. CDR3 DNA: TGTGCCTGGAGCCCCGGTAATCAGCCCCAGCATTTT.

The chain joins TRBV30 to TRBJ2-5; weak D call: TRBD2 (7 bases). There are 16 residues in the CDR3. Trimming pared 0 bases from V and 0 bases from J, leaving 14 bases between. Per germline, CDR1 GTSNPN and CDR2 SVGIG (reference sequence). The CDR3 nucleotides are TGTGCCTGGAGTGTACGCGGGGGCTTCGACCAAGAGACCCAGTACTTC. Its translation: CAWSVRGGFDQETQYF.

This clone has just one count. The DNA for the CDR3 is TGTGCCAGCAGCCGGGACAGGGCGAGCACTGAAGCTTTCTTT. The encoded protein is CASSRDRASTEAFF. This chain joins TRBV5-6 and TRBJ1-1; 9 nucleotides line up with TRBD1. V shed 4 bases, J shed 4 bases, and the junction held 5 bases outside the gene matches. This CDR3 is built from 14 residues. Germline CDR1 reads SGHDT; CDR2 reads YYEEEE.

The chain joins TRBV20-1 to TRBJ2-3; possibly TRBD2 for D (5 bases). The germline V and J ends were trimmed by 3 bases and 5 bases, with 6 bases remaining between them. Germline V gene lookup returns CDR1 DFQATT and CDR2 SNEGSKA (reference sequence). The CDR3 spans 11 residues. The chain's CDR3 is CSASGEDTQYF. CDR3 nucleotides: TGCAGTGCTAGCGGGGAAGATACGCAGTATTTT.